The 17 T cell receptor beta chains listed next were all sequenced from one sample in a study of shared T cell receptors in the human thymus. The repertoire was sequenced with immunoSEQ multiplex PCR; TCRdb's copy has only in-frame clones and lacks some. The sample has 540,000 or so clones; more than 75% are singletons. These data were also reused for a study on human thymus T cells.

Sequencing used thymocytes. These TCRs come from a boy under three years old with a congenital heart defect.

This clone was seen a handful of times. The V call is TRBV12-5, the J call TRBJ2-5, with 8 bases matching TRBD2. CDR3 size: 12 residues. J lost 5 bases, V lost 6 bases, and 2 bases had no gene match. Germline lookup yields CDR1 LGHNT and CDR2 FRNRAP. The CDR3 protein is CASGRGGETQYF. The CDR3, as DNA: TGTGCTAGTGGCCGGGGGGGGGAGACCCAGTACTTC.

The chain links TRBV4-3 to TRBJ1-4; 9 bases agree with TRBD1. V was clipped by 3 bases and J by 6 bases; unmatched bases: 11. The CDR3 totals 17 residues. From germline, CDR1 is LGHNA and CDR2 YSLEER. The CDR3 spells CASSQYPMTGGYEKLFF. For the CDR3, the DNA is TGCGCCAGCAGCCAGTACCCGATGACAGGGGGATATGAAAAACTGTTTTTT.

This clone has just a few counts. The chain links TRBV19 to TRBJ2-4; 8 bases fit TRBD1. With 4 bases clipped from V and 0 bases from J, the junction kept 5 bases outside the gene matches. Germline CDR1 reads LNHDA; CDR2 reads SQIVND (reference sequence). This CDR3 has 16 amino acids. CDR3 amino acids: CASSRTGTLAKNIQYF. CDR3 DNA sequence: TGTGCCAGTAGTAGGACAGGGACCTTAGCCAAAAACATTCAGTACTTC.

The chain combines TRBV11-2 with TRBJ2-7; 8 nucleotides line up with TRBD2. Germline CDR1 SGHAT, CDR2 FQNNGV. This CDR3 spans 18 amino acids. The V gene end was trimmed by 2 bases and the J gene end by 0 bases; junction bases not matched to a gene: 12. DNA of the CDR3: TGTGCCAGCAGCTTATTCCCTCCCCATCTAGCGGGCTCCTACGAGCAGTACTTC. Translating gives CASSLFPPHLAGSYEQYF. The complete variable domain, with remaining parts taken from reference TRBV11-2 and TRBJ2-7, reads EAGVAQSPRYKIIEKRQSVAFWCNPISGHATLYWYQQILGQGPKLLIQFQNNGVVDDSQLPKDRFSAERLKGVDSTLKIQPAKLEDSAVYLCASSLFPPHLAGSYEQYFGPGTRLTVT.

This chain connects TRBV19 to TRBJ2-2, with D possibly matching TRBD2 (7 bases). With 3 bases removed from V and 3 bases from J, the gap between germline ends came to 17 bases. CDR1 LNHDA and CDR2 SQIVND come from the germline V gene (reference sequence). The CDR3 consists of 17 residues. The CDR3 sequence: CASSIVGGAQDTGELFF. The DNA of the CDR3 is TGTGCCAGTAGTATCGTAGGGGGGGCGCAGGACACCGGGGAGCTGTTTTTT.

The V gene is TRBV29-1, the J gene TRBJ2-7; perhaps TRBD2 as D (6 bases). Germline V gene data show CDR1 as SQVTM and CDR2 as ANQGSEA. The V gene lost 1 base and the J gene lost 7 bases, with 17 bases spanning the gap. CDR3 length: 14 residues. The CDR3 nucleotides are TGCAGCGTTGAAGTAGCGGCGGGCCCTGATGAGCAGTACTTC. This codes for CSVEVAAGPDEQYF.

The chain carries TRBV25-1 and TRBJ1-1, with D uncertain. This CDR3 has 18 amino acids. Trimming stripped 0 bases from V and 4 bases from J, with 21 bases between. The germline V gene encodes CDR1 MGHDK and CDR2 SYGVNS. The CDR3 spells CASSEYNREADMSTEAFF. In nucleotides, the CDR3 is TGTGCCAGCAGTGAATATAATAGGGAGGCTGATATGAGCACTGAAGCTTTCTTT.

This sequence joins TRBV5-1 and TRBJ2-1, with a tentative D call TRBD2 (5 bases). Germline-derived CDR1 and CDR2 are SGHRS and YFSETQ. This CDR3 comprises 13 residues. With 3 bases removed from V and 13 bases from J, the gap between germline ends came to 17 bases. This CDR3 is CASSSPPDYHQFF. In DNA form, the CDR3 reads TGCGCCAGCAGCTCCCCGCCCGACTATCACCAGTTCTTC.

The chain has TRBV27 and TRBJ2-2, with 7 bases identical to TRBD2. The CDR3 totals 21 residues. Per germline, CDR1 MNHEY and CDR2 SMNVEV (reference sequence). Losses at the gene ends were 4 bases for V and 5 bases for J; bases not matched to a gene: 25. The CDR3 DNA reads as TGTGCCAGCAGTTGCACCCCGAGGGGCCCGCACCAGGCTAGCGGAACCGGGGAGCTGTTTTTT. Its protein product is CASSCTPRGPHQASGTGELFF.

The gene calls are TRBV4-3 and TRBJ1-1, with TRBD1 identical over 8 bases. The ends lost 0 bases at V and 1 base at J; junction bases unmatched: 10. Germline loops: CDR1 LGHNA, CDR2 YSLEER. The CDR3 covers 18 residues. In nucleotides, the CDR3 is TGCGCCAGCAGCCAAGAAAGGGCATCGGGACAGGCGAACACTGAAGCTTTCTTT. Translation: CASSQERASGQANTEAFF.

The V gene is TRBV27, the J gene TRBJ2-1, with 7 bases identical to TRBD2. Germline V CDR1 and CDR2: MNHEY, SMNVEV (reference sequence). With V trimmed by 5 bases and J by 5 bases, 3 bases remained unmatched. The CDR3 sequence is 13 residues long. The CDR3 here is CASSPAGDNEQFF. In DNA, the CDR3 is TGTGCCAGCAGTCCCGCGGGAGACAATGAGCAGTTCTTC.

This CDR3 reads CASSAIGGAGANVLTF. Here the CDR3 DNA reads TGCGCCAGCAGCGCTATAGGGGGGGCTGGGGCCAACGTCCTGACTTTC. The chain combines TRBV5-1 with TRBJ2-6, with D maybe TRBD2 (7 bases). Germline V gives CDR1 SGHRS, CDR2 YFSETQ. The CDR3 contains 16 residues. V lost 4 bases and J 2 bases, leaving 13 bases between the germline ends. The complete variable domain, with remaining parts taken from reference TRBV5-1 and TRBJ2-6, reads KAGVTQTPRYLIKTRGQQVTLSCSPISGHRSVSWYQQTPGQGLQFLFEYFSETQRNKGNFPGRFSGRQFSNSRSEMNVSTLELGDSALYLCASSAIGGAGANVLTFGAGSRLTVL.

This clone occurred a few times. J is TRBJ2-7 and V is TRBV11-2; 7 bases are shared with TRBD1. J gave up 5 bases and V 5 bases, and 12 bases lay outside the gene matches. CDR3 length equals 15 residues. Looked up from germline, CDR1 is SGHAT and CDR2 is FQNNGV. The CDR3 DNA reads TGTGCCAGCAGCGTAGGGGGCCCCAAAAGGGACGAGCAGTACTTC. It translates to CASSVGGPKRDEQYF.

The CDR3 is CASSFERERSTDTQYF. The CDR3 DNA is TGTGCCAGCAGCTTCGAGCGGGAGCGGAGCACAGATACGCAGTATTTT. The V call is TRBV5-6, the J call TRBJ2-3, with 8 bases lining up with TRBD2. The ends lost 2 bases at V and 0 bases at J; junction bases unmatched: 5. The germline gives CDR1 SGHDT, CDR2 YYEEEE. This CDR3 is built from 16 residues.

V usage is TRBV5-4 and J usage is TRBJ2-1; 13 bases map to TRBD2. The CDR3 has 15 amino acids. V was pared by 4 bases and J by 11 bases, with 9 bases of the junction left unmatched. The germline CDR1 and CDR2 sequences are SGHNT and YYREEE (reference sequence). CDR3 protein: CASSIPGLAGYQQFF. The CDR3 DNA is TGTGCCAGCAGCATTCCGGGACTAGCGGGATACCAGCAGTTCTTC.

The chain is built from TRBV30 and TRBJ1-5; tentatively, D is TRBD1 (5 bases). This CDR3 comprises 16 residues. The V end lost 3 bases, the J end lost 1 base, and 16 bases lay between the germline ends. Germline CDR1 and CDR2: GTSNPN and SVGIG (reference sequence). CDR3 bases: TGTGCCTGGAGGGCCCGGGAGGGGTTGAGCAATCAGCCCCAGCATTTT. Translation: CAWRAREGLSNQPQHF.

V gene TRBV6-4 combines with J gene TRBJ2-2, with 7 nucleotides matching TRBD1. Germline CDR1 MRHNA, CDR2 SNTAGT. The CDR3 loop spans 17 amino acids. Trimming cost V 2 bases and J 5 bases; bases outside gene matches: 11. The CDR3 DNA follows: TGTGCCAGCAGTGACACTGGGACAGAGGATCGAACCGGGGAGCTGTTTTTT. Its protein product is CASSDTGTEDRTGELFF.